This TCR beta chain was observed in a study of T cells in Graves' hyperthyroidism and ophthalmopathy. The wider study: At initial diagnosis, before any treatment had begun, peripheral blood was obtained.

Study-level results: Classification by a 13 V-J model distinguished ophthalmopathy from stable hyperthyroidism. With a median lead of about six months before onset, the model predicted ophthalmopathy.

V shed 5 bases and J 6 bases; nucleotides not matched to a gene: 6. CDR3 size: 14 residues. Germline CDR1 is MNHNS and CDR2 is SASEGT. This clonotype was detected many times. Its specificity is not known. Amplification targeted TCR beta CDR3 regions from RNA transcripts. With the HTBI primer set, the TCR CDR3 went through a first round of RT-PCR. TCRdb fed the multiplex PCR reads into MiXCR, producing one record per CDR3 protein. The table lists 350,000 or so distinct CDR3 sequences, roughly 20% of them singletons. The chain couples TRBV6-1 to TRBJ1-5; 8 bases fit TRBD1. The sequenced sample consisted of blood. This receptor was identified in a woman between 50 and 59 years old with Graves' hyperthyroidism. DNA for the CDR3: TGTGCCAGCAGTCAACAGGGGGTCGGTCAGCCCCAGCATTTT. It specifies CASSQQGVGQPQHF.